The 16 T cell receptor beta chains below all came from one sample that was sequenced in a study of shared clonotypes between healthy human individuals. Profiling relied on immunoSEQ multiplex PCR, and the TCRdb table lists in-frame clones only, not all of them. The sample has over 2 million clones; 85% to 95% are singletons. The sample was naive CD4+ T cells from PBMCs. Subset indicated: CD45RA+ positively selected. These receptors came from a man aged 18 to 29 in good health. Some clones in this sample may be carry-over from other donors' samples.

The chain combines TRBV6-5 with TRBJ1-2; D gene ambiguous. Germline V gene lookup returns CDR1 MNHEY and CDR2 SVGAGI. V lost 0 bases and J 5 bases, leaving 13 bases between the germline ends. The CDR3 is made up of 15 amino acids. The CDR3 nucleotides read TGTGCCAGCAGTTACTCGAGTGTGGAGATGTATGGCTACACCTTC. Translation: CASSYSSVEMYGYTF.

The chain uses TRBV18 and TRBJ2-3, with D perhaps TRBD1 (6 bases). Germline loops: CDR1 KGHSH, CDR2 LQKENI. The CDR3 runs to 15 residues. V gave up 4 bases and J gave up 1 base, with 12 bases separating them. The chain's CDR3 is CASSQYRVGTDTQYF. The CDR3 nucleotides read TGTGCCAGCTCACAGTACAGGGTTGGCACAGATACGCAGTATTTT.

This clone has just one count. The chain recombines TRBV7-9 with TRBJ1-2; D is unresolved. The V and J ends lost 5 bases and 3 bases respectively, with 10 bases between them. CDR3 length equals 13 residues. The germline CDR1 and CDR2 sequences are SEHNR and FQNEAQ (reference sequence). The CDR3 sequence: CASSADGHYGYTF. As DNA, the CDR3 is TGTGCCAGCAGCGCGGACGGGCACTATGGCTACACCTTC.

This clone was observed once. V usage is TRBV7-3 and J usage is TRBJ2-7; 7 nucleotides line up with TRBD2. The CDR3 has 14 amino acids. V lost 5 bases, J lost 2 bases, and 6 bases stayed unmatched. The germline V gene has CDR1 SGHTA and CDR2 FQGTGA. The CDR3 nucleotides are TGTGCCAGCAGCCCAACTAGCGATGCCTACGAGCAGTACTTC. This translates into CASSPTSDAYEQYF. Drawing the rest from reference TRBV7-3 and TRBJ2-7, the complete variable domain is GAGVSQTPSNKVTEKGKYVELRCDPISGHTALYWYRQSLGQGPEFLIYFQGTGAADDSGLPNDRFFAVRPEGSVSTLKIQRTERGDSAVYLCASSPTSDAYEQYFGPGTRLTVT.

This rearrangement joins TRBV6-4 to TRBJ1-2, with a tentative D call TRBD1 (6 bases). The germline gives CDR1 MRHNA, CDR2 SNTAGT. V lost 6 bases, J lost 2 bases, and 10 bases lay in between. This CDR3 has 13 residues. The CDR3 protein is CASRPGANYGYTF. In nucleotides, the CDR3 is TGTGCCAGCAGACCAGGGGCGAACTATGGCTACACCTTC.

In regard to this clone: The same CDR3 can be traced to other DNA sequences in this sample. The V gene is TRBV20-1, the J gene TRBJ1-1, with D unclear. This CDR3 region has 10 residues. The V gene lost 2 bases and the J gene lost 8 bases, with 6 bases spanning the gap. CDR1 and CDR2 (germline): DFQATT, SNEGSKA (reference sequence). Written as DNA, the CDR3 is TGCAGTGCTAGATTGAGAGAAGCTTTCTTT. Amino acid sequence: CSARLREAFF.

V usage is TRBV7-9 and J usage is TRBJ1-1; the D is unclear. This CDR3 is built from 15 residues. V lost 4 bases to trimming and J lost 10 bases, with 22 bases between them. CDR1 and CDR2 from the germline V gene are SEHNR and FQNEAQ (reference sequence). CDR3 sequence: CASSSAGRTESGAFF. In DNA, the CDR3 is TGTGCCAGCAGCTCAGCCGGGAGGACCGAGTCAGGAGCTTTCTTT.

This clone was found once. The chain carries TRBV6-1 and TRBJ2-7; D is uncertain. Germline V gives CDR1 MNHNS, CDR2 SASEGT. There are 13 residues in the CDR3. The V and J ends lost 10 bases and 2 bases respectively, with 15 bases between them. As DNA, the CDR3 is TGTGCCACCAGAACCGACGGAGCCTACGAGCAGTACTTC. Its protein product is CATRTDGAYEQYF.

CDR3: CASSGGTANYGYTF. CDR3 nucleotides: TGTGCCAGCAGTGGTGGGACAGCTAACTATGGCTACACCTTC. The rearrangement joins TRBV6-1 to TRBJ1-2; 7 bases map to TRBD1. CDR1 and CDR2 from the germline V gene are MNHNS and SASEGT. The CDR3 totals 14 residues. Losses at the gene ends were 4 bases for V and 0 bases for J; bases not matched to a gene: 2.

The chain is built from TRBV5-4 and TRBJ1-3; a possible D gene is TRBD1 (5 bases). Looked up from germline, CDR1 is SGHNT and CDR2 is YYREEE (reference sequence). The V and J ends lost 4 bases and 4 bases respectively, with 15 bases between them. The CDR3 contains 15 residues. CDR3 protein: CASSDRTGSGNTIYF. Written as DNA, the CDR3 is TGTGCCAGCAGCGATCGAACAGGATCCGGAAACACCATATATTTT.

The rearrangement joins TRBV4-3 to TRBJ2-1, with 9 bases that match TRBD2. V gave up 3 bases and J gave up 4 bases; unmatched junction bases: 7. The germline CDR1 and CDR2 sequences are LGHNA and YSLEER. The CDR3 extends over 16 amino acids. CDR3 residues: CASSQTTSGPYNEQFF. CDR3 in DNA: TGCGCCAGCAGCCAGACAACTAGCGGGCCGTACAATGAGCAGTTCTTC.

The chain recombines TRBV7-9 with TRBJ1-1, with D maybe TRBD1 (6 bases). The length of the CDR3 is 16 residues. Germline V lookup: CDR1 SEHNR, CDR2 FQNEAQ (reference sequence). Deletions cut 1 base from V and 3 bases from J, with 15 bases between. The chain's CDR3 is CASSLGWGGDDTEAFF. As DNA, the CDR3 is TGTGCCAGCAGCTTAGGGTGGGGGGGCGACGACACTGAAGCTTTCTTT.

The rearrangement joins TRBV5-6 to TRBJ2-4; possibly TRBD1 for D (6 bases). CDR1 and CDR2 from the germline V gene are SGHDT and YYEEEE. The CDR3 is made up of 15 amino acids. The germline V and J ends were trimmed by 4 bases and 4 bases, with 15 bases remaining between them. CDR3 nucleotides: TGTGCCAGCAGCCAGGTAGGGGGAGAAAAAAACATTCAGTACTTC. Protein product: CASSQVGGEKNIQYF.

J is TRBJ2-7 and V is TRBV5-4, with 8 bases aligning to TRBD2. The CDR3 length is 14 residues. V was pared by 4 bases and J by 4 bases, with 7 bases of the junction left unmatched. Germline values: CDR1 SGHNT, CDR2 YYREEE (reference sequence). CDR3 amino acids: CASSPGLARYEQYF. CDR3 bases: TGTGCCAGCAGCCCTGGACTAGCTCGGTACGAGCAGTACTTC. Together with reference TRBV5-4 and TRBJ2-7, the CDR3 gives the full variable domain: ETGVTQSPTHLIKTRGQQVTLRCSSQSGHNTVSWYQQALGQGPQFIFQYYREEENGRGNFPPRFSGLQFPNYSSELNVNALELDDSALYLCASSPGLARYEQYFGPGTRLTVT.

The gene calls are TRBV28 and TRBJ1-2, with 8 bases aligning to TRBD1. Germline CDR1 is MDHEN and CDR2 is SYDVKM. J lost 8 bases, V lost 2 bases, and 19 bases had no gene match. This CDR3 is 18 amino acids long. The CDR3 nucleotides are TGTGCCAGCAGTTTAGGTGGAATAGGACAGGGCCTTTTAGGGGGCTACACCTTC. Encoded protein: CASSLGGIGQGLLGGYTF.

The rearrangement links TRBV29-1 to TRBJ1-3; D perhaps matches TRBD1 (6 bases). The CDR3 is 14 residues long. The germline gives CDR1 SQVTM, CDR2 ANQGSEA. V was clipped by 4 bases and J by 0 bases, with 10 bases between them. The CDR3 is CSVGGAGSGNTIYF. The CDR3 DNA reads TGCAGCGTTGGGGGGGCCGGCTCTGGAAACACCATATATTTT. The entire variable domain, with the rest obtained from reference TRBV29-1 and TRBJ1-3, is as follows: SAVISQKPSRDICQRGTSLTIQCQVDSQVTMMFWYRQQPGQSLTLIATANQGSEATYESGFVIDKFPISRPNLTFSTLTVSNMSPEDSSIYLCSVGGAGSGNTIYFGEGSWLTVV.